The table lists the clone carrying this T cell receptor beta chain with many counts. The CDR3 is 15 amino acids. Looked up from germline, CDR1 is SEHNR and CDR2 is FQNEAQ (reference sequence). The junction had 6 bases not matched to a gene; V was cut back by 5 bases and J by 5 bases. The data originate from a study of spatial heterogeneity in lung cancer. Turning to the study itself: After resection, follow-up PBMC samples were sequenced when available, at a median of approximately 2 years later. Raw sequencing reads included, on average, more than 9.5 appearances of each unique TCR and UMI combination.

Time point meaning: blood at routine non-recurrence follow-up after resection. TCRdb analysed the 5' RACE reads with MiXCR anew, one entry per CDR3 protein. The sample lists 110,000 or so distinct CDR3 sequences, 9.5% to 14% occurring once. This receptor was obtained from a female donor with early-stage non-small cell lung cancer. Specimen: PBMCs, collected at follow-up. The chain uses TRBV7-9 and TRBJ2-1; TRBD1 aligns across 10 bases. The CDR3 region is CASSPTGGPNNEQFF. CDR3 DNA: TGTGCCAGCAGCCCGACAGGGGGCCCTAACAATGAGCAGTTCTTC.